This TCR beta chain was captured by sequencing in a study of cytomegalovirus exposure and HLA in healthy donors. Study information: There were 70 million to 95 million unique TCRs (from HLA-typed donors) in an early data release.

The germline V gene has CDR1 SNHLY and CDR2 FYNNEI. Trimming shortened V by 7 bases and J by 1 base, and 10 bases separated the two germline ends. This CDR3 region has 13 residues. The PCR employed 60 Vbeta primers together with 13 Jbeta primers. Sequencing was performed with immunoSEQ multiplex PCR; in TCRdb, only in-frame clones are kept and a portion is missing. This table holds under 200,000 clones, around 79% found once. The source is a male donor in good health and CMV-seropositive. Specimen: PBMCs. The chain recombines TRBV2 with TRBJ1-1, with D perhaps matching TRBD1 (6 bases). The CDR3, as DNA: TGTGCCAGCACAACAGGGAGGAACACTGAAGCTTTCTTT. Protein product: CASTTGRNTEAFF.